This T cell receptor beta chain was sequenced for a study of T cell responses to AZD1222 COVID-19 vaccine (dated by TCRdb to the early 2020s). Regarding the complete study: AZD1222 recipients whose second dose came at about 4 weeks and those whose second dose came at about 12 weeks were combined into one group, since spike-specific TCR depth and breadth did not differ between the two schedules. A total of 230 to 250 trial participants underwent TCR sequencing, of whom some 210 received two doses of AZD1222 and some 26 received two doses of the MenACWY control vaccine. Trial participants were enrolled by age into subgroups of 18-55, 56-69 and 70-plus years, and approximately 150, 30 and 60 TCR-sequenced participants, respectively, were included in these subgroups. On the study overall, not on this receptor specifically: The 56-69-year group was small, and its depth increase did not reach significance, likely because of low power. Most participants were white British and females outnumbered males, and the authors suggested that clonal diversity may have been underestimated. Reportedly, almost half of the unique spike-specific TCRs recognized epitopes lying outside the regions that are mutated in the B.1.351 and B.1.1.7 variants. Because no day 14 peak-response samples were available, repertoires were characterized only after the peak T cell response. Conclusions about previously exposed vaccinees were limited because only 5 or 6 AZD1222 recipients were SARS-CoV-2 seropositive at baseline. After two AZD1222 doses, spike-specific TCR breadth and depth were significantly higher than at day 0 and than in MenACWY recipients. CD4 TCRs associated with the vaccine covered the entire spike protein, and the dominant responses were in regions 160-218 and 743-854.

The CDR3 regions of human TCRbeta chains were analyzed by immunosequencing. Concerning the study's data processing: Repertoire TCRs were checked for matches against a reference library of SARS-CoV-2-specific TCRs that had been generated using the MIRA antigen-specificity platform. Breadth was defined as the fraction of unique TCRs that were SARS-CoV-2-associated. Depth was defined as the fraction of total T cells that were SARS-CoV-2-associated. Using the MIRA data, each spike-specific TCR was assigned both to the spike region to which the TCR was reactive and to a CD4 or CD8 class. Log10-transformed breadth and depth values were compared by one-way ANOVA with Sidak's multiple comparisons tests. Sourced from immuneACCESS, this table was stored by TCRdb with only in-frame sequences that have V and J called. A share of the clones is absent; for the studies checked, an unresolved V gene accounts for under half, and the remainder has no known explanation. That table is the source of V, J and clone size, and D and trimming were worked out from the DNA. Within this sample are around 150,000 clones, with over 65% of them counted one time only. Over 4% of the sample is in the top ten clones.

The sample's time point, from its label and the paper: baseline before first vaccination. The vaccinee samples were drawn from two UK trials, COV001 and COV002, one of which was a single-blind randomized controlled phase 2/3 trial testing AZD1222 (ChAdOx1 nCoV-19) in healthy adults. For TCRbeta chain sequencing, PBMC samples were collected from trial participants at day 0 and at day 28 after the second dose. As to this clone: Its antigen target is currently unknown. Base qualities are not recorded, but no much larger clone differs from it by a single base.

Reading the germline V gene gives CDR1 SGHVS and CDR2 FQNEAQ. The CDR3 holds 13 amino acids from the cysteine to the phenylalanine. Just CDR3 DNA is preserved here, 39 bases in frame from base 1. Relative to germline, V is missing 5 bases and J is missing 4 bases, with 3 bases of the junction outside any gene match. Sequenced here: peripheral blood, sampled on day 0 of AZD1222 vaccination. The source is an adult in good health. The sequence joins TRBV7-8 to TRBJ1-1, and 8 junctional nucleotides match TRBD1. In nucleotides, the sequence is TGTGCCAGCAGCATTGGGACAGGCACTGAAGCTTTCTTT. Translated, this is CASSIGTGTEAFF.